This T cell receptor beta chain was retrieved from a study of neoadjuvant anti-PD-1 for oral cavity cancer. General study findings and limits: Treg/Th17 ratio rose with pretreatment blood and fell with post-treatment tumor TCRbeta clonality.

The CDR3 sequence is 15 residues long. V was pared by 0 bases and J by 4 bases, with 11 bases between. Germline V gene lookup returns CDR1 SGDLS and CDR2 YYNGEE. Turning to this clone: What it binds is not known.

Sample time point: after neoadjuvant nivolumab, at surgical resection. This table comes from immunoSEQ multiplex PCR, and its TCRdb copy is limited to in-frame clones, with some not included. The sample lists over 14,000 clones; about 74% were seen once. The material sequenced was PBMCs, taken after nivolumab (anti-PD-1) treatment. The receptor comes from a person aged 40-85 years with oral cavity squamous cell carcinoma. This rearrangement joins TRBV9 to TRBJ1-5; a possible D gene is TRBD1 (5 bases). The DNA of the CDR3 is TGTGCCAGCAGCGTAGCAGACAGCATTAATCAGCCCCAGCATTTT. This codes for CASSVADSINQPQHF.